These T cell receptor beta chains were read from a single sample in a study of cytomegalovirus exposure and HLA in healthy donors. Assay used: immunoSEQ multiplex PCR; TCRdb lists only in-frame clones, some missing. The table records 95,000 to 100,000 clones, approximately 85% of them present only once. The sequenced sample consisted of PBMCs. The source is a man aged 25 to 40 in good health and CMV-seronegative. Both conserved end residues are part of each CDR3. A D gene is named only where the DNA matches it firmly.

>TRBJ1-1|TRBV5-4|.
CASSLGGNTEAFF
>TRBJ2-3|TRBV9|TRBD1
CASSAGGLDTQYF
>TRBJ1-1|TRBV4-2|.
CASSHPGGEAFF
>TRBJ1-6|TRBV30|.
CAWRPWSSYNSPLHF
>TRBJ2-7|TRBV14|.
CASSQVAGRFSLIVF
>TRBJ1-4|TRBV19|.
CATKSGQSVPKLFF
>TRBJ2-1|TRBV4-1|.
CASSQRGGGNEQFF
>TRBJ2-1|TRBV7-3|TRBD2
CASSLVPSGGIPSSYNEQFF
>TRBJ2-5|TRBV9|TRBD2
CASSPRLIAGGPGETQYF
>TRBJ1-5|TRBV5-5|TRBD1
CASSWGTGEQPQHF
>TRBJ2-7|TRBV6-5|.
CASSHLSPDSFYEQYF
>TRBJ2-1|TRBV28|TRBD2
CASSLLSSGGLDEQFF
>TRBJ1-1|TRBV5-1|.
CASSLRTGNTEAFF
>TRBJ1-3|TRBV12-5|.
CASGSQGPDGNTIYF
>TRBJ2-1|TRBV27|.
CASSLLREKYGEQFF
>TRBJ2-5|TRBV7-2|TRBD2
CASSPTSGGWKTQYF
>TRBJ2-2|TRBV9|TRBD1
CASSGDSLNTGELFF
>TRBJ2-7|TRBV5-1|TRBD2
CASSFPSGGASYEQYF
>TRBJ2-5|TRBV19|TRBD2
CASRNIAGLKETQYF
>TRBJ2-2|TRBV7-6|.
CASSFFPGNTGELFF
>TRBJ1-5|TRBV15|.
CATSRGRSQPQHF
>TRBJ2-3|TRBV4-3|.
CASSRLGGADTQYF
>TRBJ1-2|TRBV7-9|.
CASSSRVFTF
>TRBJ2-6|TRBV18|.
CASSPESSGANVLTF
>TRBJ1-1|TRBV27|.
CASSLTEKTEAFF
>TRBJ2-1|TRBV7-2|.
CASSYLTGTSYNEQFF
>TRBJ1-6|TRBV4-2|.
CASSRHRAADSPLHF
>TRBJ2-1|TRBV28|.
CASHSGSSYNEQFF
>TRBJ2-1|TRBV5-1|TRBD2
CASSLEAGGYNEQFF
>TRBJ2-1|TRBV29-1|.
CSVAGTYNEQFF
>TRBJ1-1|TRBV4-1|.
CASSQASEAFF
>TRBJ1-1|TRBV25-1|.
CATSGLSGTEAFF
>TRBJ2-3|TRBV4-2|.
CASSPYLSTDTQYF